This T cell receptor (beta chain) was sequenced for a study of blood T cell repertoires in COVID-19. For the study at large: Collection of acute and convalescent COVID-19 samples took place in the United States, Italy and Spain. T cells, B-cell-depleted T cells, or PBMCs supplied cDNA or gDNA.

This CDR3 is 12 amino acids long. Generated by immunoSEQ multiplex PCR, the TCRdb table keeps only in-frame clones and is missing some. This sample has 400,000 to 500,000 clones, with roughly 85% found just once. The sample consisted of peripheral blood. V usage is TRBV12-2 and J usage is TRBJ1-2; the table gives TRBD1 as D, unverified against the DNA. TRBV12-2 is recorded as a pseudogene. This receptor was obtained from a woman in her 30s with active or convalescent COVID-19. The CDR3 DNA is TGTGCAAGTCGGGGCCTAAACTATGGCTACACCTTC. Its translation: CASRGLNYGYTF.